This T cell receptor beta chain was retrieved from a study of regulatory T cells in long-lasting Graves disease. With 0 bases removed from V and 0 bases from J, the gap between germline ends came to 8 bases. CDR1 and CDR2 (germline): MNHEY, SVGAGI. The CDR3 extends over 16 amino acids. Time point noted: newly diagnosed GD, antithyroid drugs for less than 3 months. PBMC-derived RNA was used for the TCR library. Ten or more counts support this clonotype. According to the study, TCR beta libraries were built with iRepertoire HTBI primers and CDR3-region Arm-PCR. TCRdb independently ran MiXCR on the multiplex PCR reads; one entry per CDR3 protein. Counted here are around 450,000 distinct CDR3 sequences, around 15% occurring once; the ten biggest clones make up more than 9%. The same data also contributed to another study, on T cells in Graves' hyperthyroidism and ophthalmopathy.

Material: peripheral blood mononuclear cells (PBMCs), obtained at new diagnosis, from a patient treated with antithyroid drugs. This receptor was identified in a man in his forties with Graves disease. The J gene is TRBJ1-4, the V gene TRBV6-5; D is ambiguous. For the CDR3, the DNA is TGTGCCAGCAGTTACTCGAAGCTTGCAACTAATGAAAAACTGTTTTTT. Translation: CASSYSKLATNEKLFF.